This passage covers 21 T cell receptor beta chains from one sample sequenced in a study of blood T cell repertoires in COVID-19. Sequencing was performed with immunoSEQ multiplex PCR; in TCRdb, only in-frame clones are kept and a portion is missing. The sample includes 70,000 to 90,000 clones, about 78% seen only once; the top ten take around 15%. The sequenced sample consisted of peripheral blood. Receptor source: a human donor in a cohort sampled during active COVID-19.

The chain links TRBV14 to TRBJ2-2, with D hard to call. Between the trimmed V and J ends, which lost 0 bases and 4 bases, there was a span of 9 bases. CDR3 size: 15 residues. From germline, CDR1 is SGHDN and CDR2 FVKESK. The CDR3 protein is CASSQDLPGTGELFF. As DNA, the CDR3 is TGTGCCAGCAGCCAAGATCTTCCGGGCACCGGGGAGCTGTTTTTT.

V is TRBV9 and J is TRBJ2-1; 14 bases match TRBD2. Germline loops: CDR1 SGDLS, CDR2 YYNGEE. The V gene end was trimmed by 3 bases and the J gene end by 1 base; junction bases not matched to a gene: 6. CDR3 length: 18 amino acids. The CDR3, as DNA: TGTGCCAGCAGCGGACTAGCGGGAGGGCCGACGTCCTACAATGAGCAGTTCTTC. Translating gives CASSGLAGGPTSYNEQFF.

This clone was seen a few times. The CDR3 bases are TGCGCCAGCAGCCAAGTCTCCGGCGGGGCAGAGACCCAGTACTTC. Residues: CASSQVSGGAETQYF. The rearrangement uses TRBV4-1 and TRBJ2-5, with D possibly TRBD2 on 6 matching bases. V lost 1 base and J 4 bases, leaving 13 bases between the germline ends. The germline gives CDR1 MGHRA, CDR2 YSYEKL. The CDR3 runs to 15 residues.

The V and J genes are TRBV11-2 and TRBJ1-5; no reliable D call. The CDR3 contains 16 residues. Germline CDR1 reads SGHAT; CDR2 reads FQNNGV. The germline V and J ends were trimmed by 0 bases and 8 bases, with 17 bases remaining between them. CDR3 sequence: CASSLDSYGTREPQHF. The CDR3 coding sequence is TGTGCCAGCAGCTTAGATTCATATGGCACCCGGGAGCCCCAGCATTTT.

This sequence joins TRBV3-1 (or the pseudogene TRBV3-2) and TRBJ1-3, with D tentatively TRBD1 (5 bases). This CDR3 is built from 16 residues. Germline V gives CDR1 LGHDT, CDR2 YNNKEL (reference sequence). V lost 4 bases and J 7 bases, leaving 20 bases between the germline ends. The CDR3 DNA follows: TGTGCCAGCAGCCCATTTACAGGCGTGTCGTCGAACACCATATATTTT. This translates into CASSPFTGVSSNTIYF.

This rearrangement joins TRBV19 to TRBJ2-1, with D unclear. Germline loops: CDR1 LNHDA, CDR2 SQIVND (reference sequence). Trimming shortened V by 0 bases and J by 12 bases, and 12 bases separated the two germline ends. This CDR3 comprises 13 residues. The CDR3 here is CASSIDPLMRQFF. The CDR3 DNA follows: TGTGCCAGTAGTATAGACCCCCTAATGAGGCAGTTCTTC.

This clone was seen a handful of times. This chain connects TRBV4-1 to TRBJ1-4; D not certain. The CDR3 loop spans 13 amino acids. The germline V and J ends were trimmed by 2 bases and 7 bases, with 8 bases remaining between them. Germline lookup yields CDR1 MGHRA and CDR2 YSYEKL. The CDR3 nucleotides are TGCGCCAGCAGCCAACCAGGTTCTGAAAAACTGTTTTTT. This codes for CASSQPGSEKLFF.

The chain carries TRBV27 and TRBJ2-1, with TRBD2 matching over 9 bases. Germline loops: CDR1 MNHEY, CDR2 SMNVEV (reference sequence). V lost 2 bases, J lost 2 bases, and 4 bases stayed unmatched. The CDR3 covers 16 residues. CDR3 bases: TGTGCCAGCAGTTTAAGCGGGAGGTCAACCTACAATGAGCAGTTCTTC. Translated: CASSLSGRSTYNEQFF.

This clone showed up just once. The V call is TRBV15, the J call TRBJ2-2; 10 bases map to TRBD1. Germline V gene sequence: CDR1 LNHNV, CDR2 YYDKDF (reference sequence). The V segment lost 2 bases and the J segment 0 bases; nucleotides outside the gene matches: 3. CDR3 length: 17 residues. In DNA form, the CDR3 reads TGTGCCACCAGCAGATCTGGGACAGGGGCGAACACCGGGGAGCTGTTTTTT. Protein product: CATSRSGTGANTGELFF.

The chain employs TRBV27 and TRBJ1-1, with D perhaps TRBD1 (6 bases). Germline V gene sequence: CDR1 MNHEY, CDR2 SMNVEV (reference sequence). The length of the CDR3 is 17 residues. The ends were cut back, 6 bases at V and 4 bases at J, with 24 bases in the middle. CDR3: CASSPSLHREVRTEAFF. CDR3 nucleotides: TGTGCCAGCAGCCCGAGCCTGCACAGGGAAGTGCGCACTGAAGCTTTCTTT.

This clone was picked up many times. V and J are TRBV24-1 and TRBJ1-2; perhaps TRBD1 as D (5 bases). Trimming took 5 bases from V and 8 from J, leaving 17 bases between them. Germline CDR1 KGHDR, CDR2 SFDVKD. This CDR3 is 14 amino acids long. The CDR3 DNA sequence: TGTGCCACCAGTGGTGCCAGGGAATTGGGCGGCTACACCTTC. It encodes CATSGARELGGYTF.

This clone was seen a few times. The chain joins TRBV10-3 to TRBJ2-3, with D perhaps TRBD2 (5 bases). V lost 9 bases to trimming and J lost 5 bases, with 9 bases between them. This CDR3 comprises 11 residues. Germline CDR1 reads ENHRY; CDR2 reads SYGVKD. The CDR3 loop reads CAIDAGDTQYF. The DNA of the CDR3 is TGTGCCATTGATGCGGGAGATACGCAGTATTTT.

V gene TRBV19 combines with J gene TRBJ2-3, with 10 nucleotides matching TRBD2. With 4 bases clipped from V and 3 bases from J, the junction kept 4 bases outside the gene matches. CDR3 length: 15 amino acids. Germline V gives CDR1 LNHDA, CDR2 SQIVND (reference sequence). CDR3 bases: TGTGCCAGTAGTAATCTAGCGGGGGTAACAGATACGCAGTATTTT. Protein: CASSNLAGVTDTQYF.

The V call is TRBV13, the J call TRBJ1-6, with D tentatively TRBD1 (6 bases). The germline V gene has CDR1 PRHDT and CDR2 FYEKMQ (reference sequence). V dropped 1 base and J dropped 11 bases, with 9 bases sitting between them. This CDR3 spans 13 amino acids. This chain's CDR3 is CASSLDGGAPLHF. As DNA, the CDR3 is TGTGCCAGCAGCTTAGATGGGGGCGCACCCCTCCACTTT.

The chain links TRBV9 to TRBJ2-1, with a weak D call TRBD1 (5 bases). The CDR3 length is 15 residues. V dropped 6 bases and J dropped 3 bases, with 16 bases sitting between them. CDR1 and CDR2 (germline): SGDLS, YYNGEE. The CDR3: CASTQGIWGYNEQFF. DNA for the CDR3: TGTGCCAGCACCCAGGGCATTTGGGGCTACAATGAGCAGTTCTTC.

The gene calls are TRBV28 and TRBJ1-2, with a tentative D call TRBD1 (5 bases). The CDR3 covers 14 residues. The germline V and J ends were trimmed by 6 bases and 6 bases, with 17 bases remaining between them. Germline lookup yields CDR1 MDHEN and CDR2 SYDVKM. In DNA form, the CDR3 reads TGTGCCAGCAGCTCTGAAGCGGGGCTGGATGGCTACACCTTC. Amino acid sequence: CASSSEAGLDGYTF.

CDR3 nucleotide sequence: TGCGCCAGCAGCCAAGGCGTCACAGGGGTTTATGGTGAGCAGTTCTTC. Translation: CASSQGVTGVYGEQFF. The rearrangement links TRBV4-1 to TRBJ2-1; 7 positions match TRBD1. CDR1 is MGHRA, CDR2 YSYEKL, per germline. The V gene end was trimmed by 1 base and the J gene end by 9 bases; junction bases not matched to a gene: 12. The CDR3 loop spans 16 amino acids.

The J gene is TRBJ1-5, the V gene TRBV7-6, with no clear D. V lost 5 bases, J lost 5 bases, and 10 bases lay in between. The CDR3 contains 13 residues. The V gene's germline CDR1 is SGHVS and CDR2 FNYEAQ. This chain's CDR3 is CASSPSRYQPQHF. CDR3 DNA: TGTGCCAGCAGCCCCTCCAGGTATCAGCCCCAGCATTTT.

The chain employs TRBV7-9 and TRBJ2-3, with TRBD2 matching 10 bases. The germline gives CDR1 SEHNR, CDR2 FQNEAQ (reference sequence). This CDR3 contains 18 residues. Germline trimming cut 1 base from V and 6 bases from J; bases unmatched to any gene: 13. CDR3 nucleotides: TGTGCCAGCAGCTTAGGGGCCTCTACTAGCGGGGCCGTGGATACGCAGTATTTT. This sequence encodes CASSLGASTSGAVDTQYF.

V and J are TRBV28 and TRBJ1-6; tentatively, D is TRBD1 (5 bases). This CDR3 region has 15 residues. V was trimmed by 3 bases and J by 3 bases, leaving 9 bases between them. Germline CDR1 MDHEN, CDR2 SYDVKM. The CDR3 DNA reads TGTGCCAGCAGTTTGGTAGGGGACTATAATTCACCCCTCCACTTT. Translating it yields CASSLVGDYNSPLHF.

This chain connects TRBV27 to TRBJ1-2; the D gene is possibly TRBD1 (5 bases). The V end was cut by 0 bases, the J end by 6 bases, with 11 bases between. The V gene's germline CDR1 is MNHEY and CDR2 SMNVEV (reference sequence). This CDR3 spans 14 amino acids. CDR3 amino acids: CASSLSGVEHGYTF. The CDR3 region has the DNA TGTGCCAGCAGTTTATCAGGGGTGGAACATGGCTACACCTTC.